This entry lists 8 T cell receptor beta chains sequenced from one sample in a study of vaccination and CD4 T cells after COVID-19. Their specific antigens are unknown. Sequenced with the Oncomine TCR Beta short-read assay was DNA taken from cultured CD4+ T cells. MiXCR, run by TCRdb on the PCR reads, gives a single entry per CDR3 protein. In the table there are some 11,000 distinct CDR3 sequences, 77% of which are singletons. Treatment given: approximately nine-day PBMC culture with coronavirus spike peptide pools or control peptides (ViraFEST assay). The sample comprised CD4+ T cells from blood, cultured in vitro. The source of these receptors is a human donor who had recovered from COVID-19.

The chain has TRBV7-9 and TRBJ1-1, with TRBD1 matching over 9 bases. The CDR3 has 15 amino acids. Germline lookup yields CDR1 SEHNR and CDR2 FQNEAQ (reference sequence). V was clipped by 5 bases and J by 8 bases; unmatched bases: 12. The CDR3 bases are TGTGCCAGCAGCCCTAATTTGGGTGGGACAGGGGAAGCTTTCTTT. It is translated as CASSPNLGGTGEAFF. The full variable domain, rest sourced from reference TRBV7-9 and TRBJ1-1, is DTGVSQNPRHKITKRGQNVTFRCDPISEHNRLYWYRQTLGQGPEFLTYFQNEAQLEKSRLLSDRFSAERPKGSFSTLEIQRTEQGDSAMYLCASSPNLGGTGEAFFGQGTRLTVV.

The gene calls are TRBV6-5 and TRBJ1-2; D is perhaps TRBD1 (5 bases). V was shortened by 2 bases and J by 6 bases, with 13 bases between the two germline ends. Germline V gene lookup returns CDR1 MNHEY and CDR2 SVGAGI. The CDR3 sequence is 14 residues long. The CDR3 region is CASSYLGVGDGYTF. The CDR3 nucleotides read TGTGCCAGCAGTTACCTGGGGGTGGGCGATGGCTACACCTTC.

The CDR3 DNA follows: TGCGCCAGCAGTGACAGGTCGTACACTGAAGCTTTCTTT. Translated: CASSDRSYTEAFF. V and J are TRBV10-1 and TRBJ1-1; D uncertain. V lost 3 bases and J lost 3, with 8 bases in between. Per the germline V gene, CDR1 is WNHNN and CDR2 is SYGVQD (reference sequence). CDR3 size: 13 residues.

The CDR3 DNA is TGTGCCAGCAGCCTCCCCCGGACTAGCGGGCGCAGCTCCTACGAGCAGTACTTC. This translates into CASSLPRTSGRSSYEQYF. The V and J genes are TRBV7-2 and TRBJ2-7; 11 nucleotides align to TRBD2. The germline V gene encodes CDR1 SGHTA and CDR2 FQGNSA. This CDR3 region has 18 residues. With V trimmed by 5 bases and J by 0 bases, 12 bases remained unmatched.

The chain joins TRBV28 to TRBJ1-5; D might be TRBD1 (5 bases). Germline values: CDR1 MDHEN, CDR2 SYDVKM. Trimming shortened V by 1 base and J by 9 bases, and 16 bases separated the two germline ends. The CDR3 is 15 amino acids. The CDR3 sequence: CASSLYGAERGPQHF. CDR3 DNA sequence: TGTGCCAGCAGTTTATACGGGGCCGAGCGGGGGCCCCAGCATTTT.

The rearrangement links TRBV28 to TRBJ1-4; 7 bases are a match to TRBD1. The V and J ends lost 5 bases and 4 bases, in that order; junction bases with no gene match: 4. The CDR3 runs 14 residues. The V gene's germline CDR1 is MDHEN and CDR2 SYDVKM. CDR3 sequence reads: CASSDPGGNEKLFF. CDR3 bases: TGTGCCAGCAGTGATCCAGGGGGTAATGAAAAACTGTTTTTT.

Turning to this clonotype: The junction departs from germline at one end; a sequencing error may be responsible. The CDR3 region is CASSSAPGGTKAFF. In nucleotides, the CDR3 is TGTGCCAGCAGTTCCGCCCCGGGGGGCACTAAAGCTTTCTTT. The chain carries TRBV28 and TRBJ1-1; TRBD1 is a possible D gene (6 bases). Looked up from germline, CDR1 is MDHEN and CDR2 is SYDVKM. The CDR3 has 14 residues.

The chain couples TRBV6-1 to TRBJ1-4; D may be TRBD1 (6 bases). CDR3 length: 14 amino acids. Trimming shortened V by 4 bases and J by 4 bases, and 10 bases separated the two germline ends. CDR1 is MNHNS and CDR2 is SASEGT in the germline V gene. The CDR3 DNA follows: TGTGCCAGCAGTGTGGGGGGCCTTAATGAAAAACTGTTTTTT. Translation gives CASSVGGLNEKLFF.